Below, one T cell receptor (beta chain) is given with its context. What it binds is unknown. The junction departs from the called germline gene at one end, perhaps through a read error. The isolated RNA, all of it, was reverse transcribed, so expressed TCRB transcripts were what got sequenced. Generated by immunoSEQ multiplex PCR, the TCRdb table keeps only in-frame clones and is missing some. Among 130,000 to 150,000 clones listed, roughly an eighth were seen once. This CDR3 spans 12 amino acids. Germline loops: CDR1 SGHVS, CDR2 FNYEAQ. The entry originates in a study of beta chain features in type 1 diabetes. Study-wide context: Sorted cells numbering 95 million to 110 million were examined across all samples. Notes on the study in general: Type 1 diabetes patients showed a moderate but significant shortening of TCRB CDR3s in all four CD4+ subsets. Type 1 diabetes patients showed fewer insertions and more deletions at VDJ junctions.

The source is a man aged 18-30 years with type 1 diabetes. The chain combines TRBV7-6 with TRBJ1-1; D not resolved. Sequencing was performed on central memory CD4+ T cells from blood. CDR3 DNA sequence: TGTGCCAGCAGCTTAGCCGACACTGAAGTTTTCTTT. Translating it yields CASSLADTEVFF.